The 9 T cell receptor beta chains listed next were all sequenced from one sample in a study of T-cell reconstitution after alpha-beta-depleted transplantation in children. Unique molecular identifiers were incorporated when the TCRbeta library was constructed. TCRdb passed the PCR reads through MiXCR, listing each CDR3 protein once. Of just under 550,000 distinct CDR3 sequences detected, approximately 20% appear once; the ten largest clones hold about 3.1%. The source was PBMCs from the stem cell graft donor, collected from the stem cell graft. These receptors were obtained from a human donor who donated a stem cell graft to a child with acute lymphoblastic leukemia.

With regard to this clonotype: Mismatch with germline at one junction end may stem from a read error. The V call is TRBV6-2 or TRBV6-3, the J call TRBJ2-7; D is possibly TRBD2 (6 bases). The germline V gene has CDR1 MNHEY and CDR2 SVGEGT. The CDR3 runs 14 residues. The CDR3 here is CASSYSLAENPPDF. CDR3 sequence (DNA): TGTGCCAGCAGTTACTCGTTAGCGGAAAACCCCCCGGACTTC.

This clonotype was observed a handful of times. The chain carries TRBV4-2 and TRBJ2-7, with 7 nucleotides matching TRBD1. The CDR3 runs to 17 residues. Germline-derived CDR1 and CDR2 are LGHNA and YNFKEQ. The V and J ends lost 0 bases and 3 bases, in that order; junction bases with no gene match: 11. CDR3 region: CASSQEGTLQGHYEQYF. For the CDR3, the DNA is TGTGCCAGCAGCCAAGAGGGAACCCTACAGGGGCACTACGAGCAGTACTTC.

This clonotype was seen a few times. This chain uses TRBV3-1 with TRBJ2-1; possibly TRBD2 for D (5 bases). The CDR3 sequence is 18 residues long. Germline-derived CDR1 and CDR2 are LGHDT and YNNKEL (reference sequence). Trimming left V 0 bases short and J 9 bases short, with 24 bases between. For the CDR3, the DNA is TGTGCCAGCAGCCAAGACGGTATCCGAGGACTTGCATACGGTGAGCAGTTCTTC. Its protein is CASSQDGIRGLAYGEQFF.

This clonotype was seen a few times. The chain combines TRBV24-1 with TRBJ2-1; 12 bases match TRBD2. Germline CDR1 is KGHDR and CDR2 is SFDVKD. V dropped 1 base and J dropped 8; count of bases not matched to a gene: 5. The CDR3 has 16 amino acids. The CDR3 here is CATSDFKTSGSYEQFF. Here the CDR3 DNA reads TGTGCCACCAGTGATTTTAAGACTAGCGGGAGCTATGAGCAGTTCTTC.

This clonotype was detected only a few times. The chain has TRBV27 and TRBJ1-2; possibly TRBD1 for D (5 bases). From germline, CDR1 is MNHEY and CDR2 SMNVEV (reference sequence). The CDR3 runs to 14 residues. The V end lost 3 bases, the J end lost 2 bases, and 10 bases lay between the germline ends. The CDR3 coding sequence is TGTGCCAGCAGTTTTCAGGGACCGAACTATGGCTACACCTTC. This codes for CASSFQGPNYGYTF.

The CDR3 DNA reads as TGTGCCAGCAGTGAGACAGCTACCGAACGTTCTAATGAAAAACTGTTTTTT. As protein: CASSETATERSNEKLFF. The genes are TRBV25-1 and TRBJ1-4, with D perhaps TRBD1 (5 bases). This CDR3 spans 17 amino acids. V lost 3 bases, J lost 3 bases, and 17 bases lay in between. In germline, CDR1 is MGHDK, CDR2 SYGVNS.

This sequence joins TRBV9 and TRBJ2-7; D is possibly TRBD1 (5 bases). The germline V gene has CDR1 SGDLS and CDR2 YYNGEE. Between the trimmed V and J ends, which lost 4 bases and 2 bases, there was a span of 13 bases. The CDR3 contains 14 residues. CDR3 sequence: CASSPRQRAYEQYF. The CDR3 region has the DNA TGTGCCAGCAGCCCCCGACAGCGAGCCTACGAGCAGTACTTC.

This chain links TRBV15 with TRBJ2-7; TRBD1 agrees at 8 bases. The CDR3 runs 17 residues. Trimming cost V 0 bases and J 2 bases; bases outside gene matches: 9. Per germline, CDR1 LNHNV and CDR2 YYDKDF (reference sequence). The CDR3 sequence: CATSRDLGTGPTYEQYF. DNA for the CDR3: TGTGCCACCAGCAGAGATTTGGGGACAGGACCTACCTACGAGCAGTACTTC. Looking up the rest from reference TRBV15 and TRBJ2-7 gives the full variable domain: DAMVIQNPRYQVTQFGKPVTLSCSQTLNHNVMYWYQQKSSQAPKLLFHYYDKDFNNEADTPDNFQSRRPNTSFCFLDIRSPGLGDTAMYLCATSRDLGTGPTYEQYFGPGTRLTVT.

V usage is TRBV27 and J usage is TRBJ1-1; 11 bases line up with TRBD1. The germline CDR1 and CDR2 sequences are MNHEY and SMNVEV (reference sequence). CDR3 length equals 18 residues. V lost 5 bases and J lost 0; bases outside the gene matches: 11. This CDR3 reads CASSLGPEGQGVNTEAFF. CDR3 DNA: TGTGCCAGCAGTCTGGGCCCGGAGGGACAGGGGGTGAACACTGAAGCTTTCTTT.